This T cell receptor beta chain was identified in a study of blood T cell repertoires in COVID-19. Study details: There were acute and convalescent COVID-19 samples, and they came from the United States, Italy and Spain.

This clone is a singleton in its sample. The J segment lost 3 bases and the V segment lost 4 bases, leaving 0 bases of the junction unmatched. Germline-derived CDR1 and CDR2 are SQVTM and ANQGSEA. The CDR3 is 12 amino acids. Original data processing: Quantification of nucleated cells was approximated via reference gene primer amplification. TCRdb keeps only in-frame clones here, not all; method: immunoSEQ multiplex PCR. D and trimming come from the DNA, and the V and J calls and clone size come from that table. The sample shows about 80,000 clones, around 86% of them seen only once. The sequenced material came from peripheral blood. This chain connects TRBV29-1 to TRBJ2-7; TRBD2 matches 10 bases. The receptor was isolated from a human donor in a cohort sampled during active COVID-19. CDR3: CSVGTSGYEQYF. CDR3 coding DNA: TGCAGCGTTGGGACTAGCGGCTACGAGCAGTACTTC.